The 16 T cell receptor beta chains listed next were all sequenced from one sample in a study of blood T cell repertoires in COVID-19. The method was immunoSEQ multiplex PCR; TCRdb's version includes in-frame clones alone and lacks a portion of them. The sample lists about 220,000 clones, 80% occurring once. Sequenced input: peripheral blood. The receptors stem from a human donor in a cohort sampled during active COVID-19.

This clone showed up just a few times. The rearrangement joins TRBV6-5 to TRBJ2-3, with unresolved D. Looked up from germline, CDR1 is MNHEY and CDR2 is SVGAGI. The V gene lost 7 bases and the J gene lost 2 bases, with 10 bases spanning the gap. The length of the CDR3 is 13 residues. This CDR3 reads CASKRDNTDTQYF. CDR3 nucleotide sequence: TGTGCCAGCAAGAGAGACAACACAGATACGCAGTATTTT.

The chain joins TRBV6-5 to TRBJ2-5; 7 nucleotides line up with TRBD1. CDR3 length equals 15 residues. V lost 0 bases, J lost 2 bases, and 3 bases stayed unmatched. Germline V gene data show CDR1 as MNHEY and CDR2 as SVGAGI. In DNA form, the CDR3 reads TGTGCCAGCAGTTACTCGGGCAGGGGGCAAGAGACCCAGTACTTC. This sequence encodes CASSYSGRGQETQYF.

The rearrangement joins TRBV6-6 to TRBJ1-4; 7 bases line up with TRBD1. This CDR3 has 16 residues. Per germline, CDR1 MNHNY and CDR2 SVGAGI (reference sequence). The trim removed 6 bases at V and 2 bases at J, leaving 9 bases unmatched. Here the CDR3 DNA reads TGTGCCAGCAGCTATCCAGGGGGTCCCACTAATGAAAAACTGTTTTTT. Protein product: CASSYPGGPTNEKLFF.

V and J are TRBV14 and TRBJ2-7; no clear D. Germline CDR1 is SGHDN and CDR2 is FVKESK. Between the trimmed V and J ends, which lost 4 bases and 7 bases, there was a span of 20 bases. The length of the CDR3 is 15 residues. CDR3: CASSLPGLTTREQYF. In DNA, the CDR3 is TGTGCCAGCAGCCTCCCGGGTCTCACAACGAGGGAGCAGTACTTC.

The chain carries TRBV18 and TRBJ2-3; 10 bases are shared with TRBD2. Germline assignment: CDR1 KGHSH and CDR2 LQKENI. CDR3 size: 17 residues. V lost 3 bases to trimming and J lost 0 bases; unmatched junction nucleotides: 6. In DNA form, the CDR3 reads TGTGCCAGCTCACCCAATGGACTAGCGGTTAGCACAGATACGCAGTATTTT. Translating it yields CASSPNGLAVSTDTQYF.

This chain uses TRBV7-3 with TRBJ2-1; D may be TRBD1 (6 bases). Trimming cost V 3 bases and J 5 bases, with 11 bases left between them. There are 14 residues in the CDR3. CDR1 is SGHTA, CDR2 FQGTGA, per germline. CDR3 bases: TGTGCCAGCAGCTTCAATAAGGGGGACAATGAGCAGTTCTTC. Translated: CASSFNKGDNEQFF.

The chain is built from TRBV28 and TRBJ1-2; a possible D gene is TRBD1 (6 bases). Germline V lookup: CDR1 MDHEN, CDR2 SYDVKM. CDR3 length: 13 amino acids. The V end lost 6 bases, the J end lost 6 bases, and 14 bases lay between the germline ends. The DNA for the CDR3 is TGTGCCAGCAGCCCCCCTTGGACAGATGGCTACACCTTC. It codes for CASSPPWTDGYTF.

V and J are TRBV6-6 and TRBJ2-7; unclear D gene. The CDR3 runs to 16 residues. From germline, CDR1 is MNHNY and CDR2 SVGAGI (reference sequence). Trimming removed 8 bases from V and 6 bases from J, with 26 bases in between. The CDR3 DNA reads as TGTGCCAGCCGACCTCACCTTGACGGTGGAGTGGTCGAGCAGTACTTC. The encoded protein is CASRPHLDGGVVEQYF.

The gene calls are TRBV5-1 and TRBJ2-2, with D possibly TRBD1 on 5 matching bases. The CDR3 totals 15 residues. V lost 0 bases and J 7 bases, leaving 13 bases between the germline ends. Germline V CDR1 and CDR2: SGHRS, YFSETQ. CDR3 bases: TGCGCCAGCAGCTTGGGATCAGGGCAGAACGGGGAGCTGTTTTTT. This translates into CASSLGSGQNGELFF. The whole variable domain, remainder taken from reference TRBV5-1 and TRBJ2-2, is KAGVTQTPRYLIKTRGQQVTLSCSPISGHRSVSWYQQTPGQGLQFLFEYFSETQRNKGNFPGRFSGRQFSNSRSEMNVSTLELGDSALYLCASSLGSGQNGELFFGEGSRLTVL.

This clone appeared a few times. The chain has TRBV9 and TRBJ2-7; 8 bases agree with TRBD1. CDR3 size: 14 residues. V was pared by 4 bases and J by 6 bases, with 9 bases of the junction left unmatched. Germline V lookup: CDR1 SGDLS, CDR2 YYNGEE. The CDR3 spells CASSPELDRAEQYF. The DNA of the CDR3 is TGTGCCAGCAGCCCCGAGTTGGACAGGGCCGAGCAGTACTTC.

The J gene is TRBJ2-3, the V gene TRBV11-2; 12 bases line up with TRBD2. V shed 5 bases, J shed 4 bases, and the junction held 10 bases outside the gene matches. From germline, CDR1 is SGHAT and CDR2 FQNNGV. This CDR3 spans 17 amino acids. The CDR3 nucleotides read TGTGCCAGCAGCCCGGTACTAGCGGGAGGCGGGGCAGATACGCAGTATTTT. Its protein is CASSPVLAGGGADTQYF.

This rearrangement joins TRBV28 to TRBJ1-2, with D possibly TRBD1 on 6 matching bases. Germline V CDR1 and CDR2: MDHEN, SYDVKM. With 6 bases removed from V and 5 bases from J, the gap between germline ends came to 13 bases. CDR3 length equals 13 residues. The CDR3 DNA follows: TGTGCCAGCAGCCCAGTAGGGGGTTATGGCTACACCTTC. Encoded protein: CASSPVGGYGYTF.

The chain is built from TRBV28 and TRBJ2-1; D gene ambiguous. V was trimmed by 8 bases and J by 8 bases, leaving 16 bases between them. Germline V CDR1 and CDR2: MDHEN, SYDVKM. The CDR3 consists of 13 residues. CDR3 loop: CASRSETVHEQFF. Here the CDR3 DNA reads TGTGCCAGCCGAAGCGAGACCGTCCATGAGCAGTTCTTC.

The chain carries TRBV6-1 and TRBJ2-2; D may be TRBD2 (5 bases). Germline CDR1 and CDR2: MNHNS and SASEGT. CDR3 size: 14 residues. The V end was cut by 3 bases, the J end by 6 bases, with 11 bases between. CDR3 coding DNA: TGTGCCAGCAGTGAGAATCTAGCATCCGGGGAGCTGTTTTTT. Amino acids: CASSENLASGELFF.

This clone came up once. V gene TRBV9 combines with J gene TRBJ2-2, with D possibly TRBD2 on 5 matching bases. Per germline, CDR1 SGDLS and CDR2 YYNGEE. V was cut by 0 bases and J by 1 base, with 10 bases left in between. The CDR3 extends over 16 amino acids. The CDR3 coding sequence is TGTGCCAGCAGCGTAGCCAGCGGAGGGAACACCGGGGAGCTGTTTTTT. Residues: CASSVASGGNTGELFF.

The rearrangement uses TRBV18 and TRBJ1-4; D may be TRBD1 (5 bases). The CDR3 is 16 amino acids. V was trimmed by 3 bases and J by 0 bases, leaving 11 bases between them. CDR1 and CDR2 from the germline V gene are KGHSH and LQKENI. The CDR3 sequence is CASSPGQRATNEKLFF. CDR3 in DNA: TGTGCCAGCTCACCGGGGCAGCGAGCAACTAATGAAAAACTGTTTTTT.